Presented here are 24 T cell receptor beta chains from one specimen sequenced in a study of vaccination and CD4 T cells after COVID-19. As for treatment: roughly ten-day PBMC culture with coronavirus spike peptide pools or control peptides (ViraFEST assay). These receptors' targets are unknown. With the Oncomine TCR Beta short-read assay, DNA from cultured CD4+ T cells was sequenced. Each CDR3 protein is one row after TCRdb ran MiXCR on the PCR reads. The table lists some 17,000 distinct CDR3 sequences, approximately 60% of them singletons, with about 5% in the top ten. The source material was CD4+ T cells from blood, cultured in vitro, sampled after SARS-CoV-2 vaccination. These receptors came from a human donor who had recovered from COVID-19.

The chain employs TRBV12-3 or TRBV12-4 and TRBJ1-2; D call uncertain. Trimming shortened V by 11 bases and J by 5 bases, and 15 bases separated the two germline ends. CDR3 size: 12 residues. In DNA, the CDR3 is TGTGCCTCCCGAACGGGTTTTTATGGCTACACCTTC. Its translation is CASRTGFYGYTF.

The chain carries TRBV6-2 or TRBV6-3 and TRBJ2-5, with 9 bases that match TRBD2. Germline V gene data show CDR1 as MNHEY and CDR2 as SVGEGT. The CDR3 consists of 14 residues. The junction had 2 bases not matched to a gene; V was cut back by 2 bases and J by 4 bases. DNA of the CDR3: TGTGCCAGCAGTTACGCGACTAGCGGAGAGACCCAGTACTTC. Residues: CASSYATSGETQYF.

The chain couples TRBV6-2 or TRBV6-3 to TRBJ1-1, with TRBD1 as a possible D gene (5 bases). This CDR3 spans 15 amino acids. V dropped 2 bases and J dropped 7 bases, with 17 bases sitting between them. Germline V lookup: CDR1 MNHEY, CDR2 SVGEGT. The DNA of the CDR3 is TGTGCCAGCAGTTACGCGGGACCCCCTTTCGGTGAAGCTTTCTTT. This translates into CASSYAGPPFGEAFF.

Details on this clonotype: The junction departs from the called germline gene at one end, perhaps through a read error. The CDR3 DNA reads as TGCAGTGCTATTACGGCGGGAGTCTCAGAGTCCCAGTACTTC. Its translation: CSAITAGVSESQYF. This chain uses TRBV20-1 with TRBJ2-5, with 7 bases lining up with TRBD2. The CDR3 is made up of 14 amino acids. The germline gives CDR1 DFQATT, CDR2 SNEGSKA (reference sequence).

J is TRBJ1-5 and V is TRBV28; possibly TRBD1 for D (5 bases). Looked up from germline, CDR1 is MDHEN and CDR2 is SYDVKM. The CDR3 runs to 16 residues. Trimming took off 7 bases at V and 3 bases at J, with 19 bases between the two ends. The CDR3 region is CASIQILSGTNQPQHF. CDR3 DNA sequence: TGTGCCAGCATTCAGATTCTGTCAGGGACCAATCAGCCCCAGCATTTT.

The chain uses TRBV6-1 and TRBJ1-1; 11 bases are a match to TRBD1. The trim removed 5 bases at V and 5 bases at J, leaving 4 bases unmatched. The CDR3 has 14 amino acids. CDR1 is MNHNS, CDR2 SASEGT, per germline. The CDR3 DNA reads as TGTGCCAGCAGTCCGGACAGGGGGCCAACTGAAGCTTTCTTT. It yields the protein CASSPDRGPTEAFF.

The gene calls are TRBV24-1 and TRBJ1-5; 7 bases fit TRBD1. Looked up from germline, CDR1 is KGHDR and CDR2 is SFDVKD. The CDR3 spans 15 residues. V gave up 6 bases and J gave up 3 bases; unmatched junction bases: 7. For the CDR3, the DNA is TGTGCCACCAGTCCACAGGGGCCTCCCAATCAGCCCCAGCATTTT. It specifies CATSPQGPPNQPQHF.

This rearrangement joins TRBV5-1 to TRBJ2-3, with 10 positions matching TRBD2. CDR3 length: 16 amino acids. CDR1 and CDR2 from the germline V gene are SGHRS and YFSETQ. V shed 1 base and J 2 bases; nucleotides not matched to a gene: 4. In nucleotides, the CDR3 is TGCGCCAGCAGCTTGACTAGCGGGGCTGTCACAGATACGCAGTATTTT. This encodes CASSLTSGAVTDTQYF. Variable domain in full (rest from reference TRBV5-1 and TRBJ2-3): KAGVTQTPRYLIKTRGQQVTLSCSPISGHRSVSWYQQTPGQGLQFLFEYFSETQRNKGNFPGRFSGRQFSNSRSEMNVSTLELGDSALYLCASSLTSGAVTDTQYFGPGTRLTVL.

The chain joins TRBV7-9 to TRBJ2-1, with D perhaps matching TRBD1 or TRBD2 (5 bases each). Trimming removed 6 bases from V and 8 bases from J, with 20 bases in between. The germline CDR1 and CDR2 sequences are SEHNR and FQNEAQ (reference sequence). The CDR3 has 15 residues. The CDR3 spells CASSPGTSQVYEQFF. The CDR3 DNA sequence: TGTGCCAGCAGTCCGGGGACCTCGCAGGTCTATGAGCAGTTCTTC. Variable domain in full (rest from reference TRBV7-9 and TRBJ2-1): DTGVSQNPRHKITKRGQNVTFRCDPISEHNRLYWYRQTLGQGPEFLTYFQNEAQLEKSRLLSDRFSAERPKGSFSTLEIQRTEQGDSAMYLCASSPGTSQVYEQFFGPGTRLTVL.

This clonotype was seen only a few times. The rearrangement links TRBV6-2 or TRBV6-3 to TRBJ1-5; 8 bases align to TRBD1. The germline CDR1 and CDR2 sequences are MNHEY and SVGEGT. The CDR3 contains 16 residues. V lost 0 bases to trimming and J lost 6 bases; unmatched junction nucleotides: 7. The CDR3 DNA sequence: TGTGCCAGCAGTTACTCTTCCAGGGGGCTAGGTCAGCCCCAGCATTTT. Its protein product is CASSYSSRGLGQPQHF.

This clonotype occurred a few times. V gene TRBV30 combines with J gene TRBJ1-2; no clear D. Trimming stripped 1 base from V and 12 bases from J, with 12 bases between. CDR1 GTSNPN and CDR2 SVGIG come from the germline V gene (reference sequence). This CDR3 spans 11 amino acids. The CDR3: CAWSAPGIHTF. The CDR3 coding sequence is TGTGCCTGGAGTGCCCCGGGGATCCACACCTTC. The entire variable domain, with the rest obtained from reference TRBV30 and TRBJ1-2, is as follows: SQTIHQWPATLVQPVGSPLSLECTVEGTSNPNLYWYRQAAGRGLQLLFYSVGIGQISSEVPQNLSASRPQDRQFILSSKKLLLSDSGFYLCAWSAPGIHTFGSGTRLTVV.

The V call is TRBV6-2 or TRBV6-3, the J call TRBJ1-5; TRBD1 is a possible D gene (6 bases). Germline CDR1 is MNHEY and CDR2 is SVGEGT. The CDR3 loop spans 14 amino acids. The ends were cut back, 2 bases at V and 9 bases at J, with 14 bases in the middle. The CDR3 region is CASSYGPGDRPQHF. CDR3 nucleotide sequence: TGTGCCAGCAGTTACGGGCCAGGGGATCGGCCCCAGCATTTT.

This chain uses TRBV15 with TRBJ1-1; D is unresolved. This CDR3 has 14 residues. Germline V gene lookup returns CDR1 LNHNV and CDR2 YYDKDF (reference sequence). The V gene lost 2 bases and the J gene lost 4 bases, with 11 bases spanning the gap. CDR3 DNA sequence: TGTGCCACCAGCAGAACGGGCCAGACCACTGAAGCTTTCTTT. Its translation: CATSRTGQTTEAFF.

The chain has TRBV7-2 and TRBJ2-5; D unresolved. V was shortened by 5 bases and J by 1 base, with 5 bases between the two germline ends. The CDR3 consists of 12 residues. The germline CDR1 and CDR2 sequences are SGHTA and FQGNSA. For the CDR3, the DNA is TGTGCCAGCAGCCCGCGCCAAGAGACCCAGTACTTC. Amino acid sequence: CASSPRQETQYF.

V is TRBV2 and J is TRBJ1-5; 10 bases agree with TRBD1. Germline-derived CDR1 and CDR2 are SNHLY and FYNNEI. The CDR3 totals 15 residues. The trim removed 5 bases at V and 3 bases at J, leaving 4 bases unmatched. This chain's CDR3 is CASSPGQGYNQPQHF. CDR3 sequence (DNA): TGTGCCAGCAGTCCGGGACAGGGGTACAATCAGCCCCAGCATTTT.

This clonotype was seen only once. The V call is TRBV11-3, the J call TRBJ2-5; D not certain. Germline CDR1 SGHNT, CDR2 YENEEA. CDR3 length: 12 amino acids. V lost 5 bases and J lost 5, with 9 bases in between. The CDR3, as DNA: TGTGCCAGCAGCCCCACGGCCGAGACCCAGTACTTC. Translated, it gives CASSPTAETQYF.

The rearrangement uses TRBV7-6 and TRBJ2-1; D not certain. The CDR3 is made up of 15 amino acids. Trimming removed 3 bases at V and 0 bases at J, with 9 bases between. Per germline, CDR1 SGHVS and CDR2 FNYEAQ. The DNA for the CDR3 is TGTGCCAGCAGCTTCACAGAGAGCTCCTACAATGAGCAGTTCTTC. It is translated as CASSFTESSYNEQFF.

The genes are TRBV7-9 and TRBJ2-7; TRBD1 agrees at 9 bases. CDR3 length: 16 amino acids. Germline V gene lookup returns CDR1 SEHNR and CDR2 FQNEAQ (reference sequence). V shed 3 bases and J 5 bases; nucleotides not matched to a gene: 11. As DNA, the CDR3 is TGTGCCAGCAGCTTTTTCCCAGGGACAGGGATACACGAGCAGTACTTC. Amino acid sequence: CASSFFPGTGIHEQYF.

This clonotype has just a few counts. The chain employs TRBV20-1 and TRBJ1-3, with D uncertain. The CDR3 totals 14 residues. V gave up 0 bases and J gave up 4 bases, with 10 bases separating them. Per the germline V gene, CDR1 is DFQATT and CDR2 is SNEGSKA (reference sequence). This CDR3 reads CSARDQDRGNTIYF. CDR3 DNA: TGCAGTGCTAGAGACCAGGATCGAGGAAACACCATATATTTT.

This clonotype was observed a few times. The rearrangement links TRBV6-1 to TRBJ1-1; D not resolved. This CDR3 is 12 amino acids long. The V and J ends lost 6 bases and 8 bases respectively, with 13 bases between them. Germline lookup yields CDR1 MNHNS and CDR2 SASEGT. The CDR3 reads CASSRTLAEAFF. CDR3 in DNA: TGTGCCAGCAGCCGAACCCTAGCCGAAGCTTTCTTT.

The chain employs TRBV20-1 and TRBJ2-1; 8 bases match TRBD2. Germline V gives CDR1 DFQATT, CDR2 SNEGSKA (reference sequence). This CDR3 region has 15 residues. V gave up 6 bases and J gave up 9 bases; unmatched junction bases: 16. DNA for the CDR3: TGCAGTGCCAACCTTTACGGGGGGGGATTGGGTGAGCAGTTCTTC. This sequence encodes CSANLYGGGLGEQFF.

The rearrangement uses TRBV5-5 and TRBJ2-5; TRBD1 agrees at 7 bases. V was clipped by 0 bases and J by 5 bases; unmatched bases: 7. Germline-derived CDR1 and CDR2 are SGHKS and YYEKEE (reference sequence). The CDR3 is 15 amino acids. CDR3 sequence: CASSLDRGVVETQYF. The CDR3 nucleotides are TGTGCCAGCAGCTTGGACAGGGGAGTTGTGGAGACCCAGTACTTC. Full variable domain (rest looked up from reference TRBV5-5 and TRBJ2-5): DAGVTQSPTHLIKTRGQQVTLRCSPISGHKSVSWYQQVLGQGPQFIFQYYEKEERGRGNFPDRFSARQFPNYSSELNVNALLLGDSALYLCASSLDRGVVETQYFGPGTRLLVL.

The sample holds a few counts of this clonotype. V gene TRBV20-1 combines with J gene TRBJ1-2; 9 bases match TRBD1. There are 15 residues in the CDR3. The germline gives CDR1 DFQATT, CDR2 SNEGSKA (reference sequence). Germline trimming cut 6 bases from V and 7 bases from J; bases unmatched to any gene: 15. Here the CDR3 DNA reads TGCAGTGCCCCGAACCGGGACAGGGCCCGGGGTGGCTACACCTTC. Its translation: CSAPNRDRARGGYTF.

The J gene is TRBJ1-5, the V gene TRBV5-5; 9 nucleotides match TRBD1. Germline CDR1 reads SGHKS; CDR2 reads YYEKEE (reference sequence). The CDR3 length is 15 residues. The V and J ends lost 3 bases and 8 bases, in that order; junction bases with no gene match: 9. The CDR3 DNA sequence: TGTGCCAGCAGCTCCGGGACAGGGATATCGGAGCCCCAGCATTTT. It yields the protein CASSSGTGISEPQHF. Together with reference TRBV5-5 and TRBJ1-5, the CDR3 gives the full variable domain: DAGVTQSPTHLIKTRGQQVTLRCSPISGHKSVSWYQQVLGQGPQFIFQYYEKEERGRGNFPDRFSARQFPNYSSELNVNALLLGDSALYLCASSSGTGISEPQHFGDGTRLSIL.